The 29 T cell receptor beta chains below come from one sample, sequenced in a study of blood T cell repertoires in COVID-19. Using immunoSEQ multiplex PCR, the repertoire was profiled, and TCRdb retains in-frame clones only, with some absent. The sample holds around 140,000 clones; approximately 87% are singletons and the top ten take under 7.5%. The specimen was peripheral blood. The receptors here all came from a man at least 80 years old with acute or convalescent COVID-19.

This chain uses TRBV27 with TRBJ2-1; 9 nucleotides align to TRBD1. This CDR3 has 15 amino acids. Germline V lookup: CDR1 MNHEY, CDR2 SMNVEV (reference sequence). The trim removed 8 bases at V and 7 bases at J, leaving 12 bases unmatched. The CDR3 bases are TGTGCCAGCGTTGCCCCGGGACAGGGAAAGAATGAGCAGTTCTTC. Its protein product is CASVAPGQGKNEQFF.

About this clone: The identical CDR3 is also encoded by other nucleotide sequences in the sample. The rearrangement uses TRBV30 and TRBJ2-5; 9 nucleotides match TRBD2. CDR1 and CDR2 from the germline V gene are GTSNPN and SVGIG (reference sequence). Unmatched junction bases numbered 1, after V lost 0 bases and J lost 5 bases. The CDR3 has 13 residues. The DNA of the CDR3 is TGTGCCTGGAGTGTGGCGGGAGGGGAGACCCAGTACTTC. Translating gives CAWSVAGGETQYF.

The gene calls are TRBV5-4 and TRBJ2-5; the D gene is possibly TRBD2 (6 bases). Per the germline V gene, CDR1 is SGHNT and CDR2 is YYREEE (reference sequence). This CDR3 contains 13 residues. Deletions cut 5 bases from V and 5 bases from J, with 13 bases between. CDR3 residues: CASSRGERETQYF. The CDR3 nucleotides are TGTGCCAGCAGTCGCGGGGAGCGGGAGACCCAGTACTTC. Full variable domain (outside the CDR3, taken from reference TRBV5-4 and TRBJ2-5): ETGVTQSPTHLIKTRGQQVTLRCSSQSGHNTVSWYQQALGQGPQFIFQYYREEENGRGNFPPRFSGLQFPNYSSELNVNALELDDSALYLCASSRGERETQYFGPGTRLLVL.

The chain joins TRBV11-2 to TRBJ1-2; D remains ambiguous. This CDR3 contains 15 residues. The V and J ends lost 2 bases and 6 bases respectively, with 16 bases between them. Germline lookup yields CDR1 SGHAT and CDR2 FQNNGV. The CDR3 region is CASSLTTARRDGYTF. DNA of the CDR3: TGTGCCAGCAGCTTAACAACCGCGAGGCGGGATGGCTACACCTTC.

This rearrangement joins TRBV6-5 to TRBJ1-2; 11 bases line up with TRBD1. CDR1 and CDR2 (germline): MNHEY, SVGAGI. V dropped 6 bases and J dropped 7; count of bases not matched to a gene: 1. This CDR3 comprises 12 residues. CDR3 nucleotide sequence: TGTGCCAGCAGAGGGACAGGGGGTGGCTACACCTTC. It yields the protein CASRGTGGGYTF.

CDR3 DNA sequence: TGCAGCGCTACAGTCGACACTGAAGCTTTCTTT. It translates to CSATVDTEAFF. The rearrangement uses TRBV29-1 and TRBJ1-1; D gene uncertain. Germline V CDR1 and CDR2: SQVTM, ANQGSEA. CDR3 length equals 11 residues. Trimming cost V 7 bases and J 3 bases, with 9 bases left between them. Filled out from reference TRBV29-1 and TRBJ1-1, the complete variable domain reads SAVISQKPSRDICQRGTSLTIQCQVDSQVTMMFWYRQQPGQSLTLIATANQGSEATYESGFVIDKFPISRPNLTFSTLTVSNMSPEDSSIYLCSATVDTEAFFGQGTRLTVV.

A single count supports this clone. The chain is built from TRBV20-1 and TRBJ2-7; the match to TRBD2 covers 15 bases. Germline values: CDR1 DFQATT, CDR2 SNEGSKA (reference sequence). The CDR3 is 20 residues long. V dropped 3 bases and J dropped 0; count of bases not matched to a gene: 15. CDR3: CSASRSWGLAGGLSSYEQYF. The CDR3 DNA reads TGCAGTGCTAGTAGGTCCTGGGGACTAGCGGGGGGCTTGAGCTCCTACGAGCAGTACTTC.

The CDR3 loop reads CASSRLRNTGELFF. CDR3 sequence (DNA): TGTGCCAGCAGTCGCCTACGGAACACCGGGGAGCTGTTTTTT. The chain has TRBV2 and TRBJ2-2, with D unclear. Trimming removed 5 bases at V and 1 base at J, with 8 bases between. Looked up from germline, CDR1 is SNHLY and CDR2 is FYNNEI. This CDR3 is built from 14 residues.

The genes are TRBV2 and TRBJ1-5; the D gene is possibly TRBD1 (6 bases). The V gene lost 1 base and the J gene lost 7 bases, with 14 bases spanning the gap. The germline CDR1 and CDR2 sequences are SNHLY and FYNNEI. The CDR3 loop spans 15 amino acids. In nucleotides, the CDR3 is TGTGCCAGCAGTGAAGATCGGCAGGGGTACCAGCCCCAGCATTTT. It codes for CASSEDRQGYQPQHF.

The chain carries TRBV12-3 or TRBV12-4 and TRBJ2-1; 8 bases fit TRBD2. V was clipped by 3 bases and J by 7 bases; unmatched bases: 2. The CDR3 length is 13 residues. CDR3 nucleotide sequence: TGTGCCAGCAGTTTTGCGGGAGGTAATGAGCAGTTCTTC. Translating it yields CASSFAGGNEQFF.

The V gene is TRBV5-1, the J gene TRBJ2-5, with 9 nucleotides matching TRBD1. Germline V gives CDR1 SGHRS, CDR2 YFSETQ. The CDR3 covers 17 residues. The V and J ends lost 4 bases and 4 bases, in that order; junction bases with no gene match: 14. DNA of the CDR3: TGCGCCAGCAGCCAGCCTCCCGGGACAGGGTTTGGAGAGACCCAGTACTTC. This translates into CASSQPPGTGFGETQYF.

This clone was seen a handful of times. The chain links TRBV5-4 to TRBJ2-5, with D uncertain. Trimming shortened V by 3 bases and J by 6 bases, and 9 bases separated the two germline ends. The length of the CDR3 is 12 residues. CDR1 and CDR2 (germline): SGHNT, YYREEE (reference sequence). CDR3: CASSSGLQTQYF. As DNA, the CDR3 is TGTGCCAGCAGCTCAGGTTTACAGACCCAGTACTTC.

This sequence joins TRBV28 and TRBJ2-1; D might be TRBD1 (7 bases). V was shortened by 5 bases and J by 6 bases, with 14 bases between the two germline ends. Per the germline V gene, CDR1 is MDHEN and CDR2 is SYDVKM. This CDR3 contains 14 residues. CDR3 sequence (DNA): TGTGCCAGCAGTCCAGGGGGGCTTACCAATGAGCAGTTCTTC. Its translation is CASSPGGLTNEQFF. The full variable domain, in which reference TRBV28 and TRBJ2-1 provide the parts outside the CDR3, is DVKVTQSSRYLVKRTGEKVFLECVQDMDHENMFWYRQDPGLGLRLIYFSYDVKMKEKGDIPEGYSVSREKKERFSLILESASTNQTSMYLCASSPGGLTNEQFFGPGTRLTVL.

The chain joins TRBV7-9 to TRBJ2-7, with 7 bases fitting TRBD1. The length of the CDR3 is 14 residues. V gave up 2 bases and J gave up 3 bases; unmatched junction bases: 4. CDR1 and CDR2 from the germline V gene are SEHNR and FQNEAQ (reference sequence). The CDR3 here is CASSLRQGDYEQYF. The DNA for the CDR3 is TGTGCCAGCAGCTTACGTCAGGGGGACTACGAGCAGTACTTC.

The rearrangement links TRBV6-2 or TRBV6-3 to TRBJ1-1; 7 positions agree with TRBD1. V was clipped by 2 bases and J by 1 base; unmatched bases: 13. Germline V gives CDR1 MNHEY, CDR2 SVGEGT. The CDR3 loop spans 18 amino acids. CDR3 sequence: CASSYPTGAGLRNTEAFF. The DNA for the CDR3 is TGTGCCAGCAGTTACCCTACAGGGGCAGGATTGCGGAACACTGAAGCTTTCTTT.

CDR3 residues: CASSSTGQALRLDNSPLHF. The CDR3 coding sequence is TGTGCCAGCAGTTCAACGGGACAGGCTTTACGTTTGGATAATTCACCCCTCCACTTT. The chain recombines TRBV28 with TRBJ1-6, with 8 positions matching TRBD1. Trimming removed 4 bases from V and 5 bases from J; junction bases left unmatched: 16. The CDR3 has 19 residues. The germline V gene has CDR1 MDHEN and CDR2 SYDVKM.

This clone occurred a few times. This rearrangement joins TRBV5-6 to TRBJ1-6, with D unresolved. Germline V gives CDR1 SGHDT, CDR2 YYEEEE. This CDR3 comprises 16 residues. V was cut by 4 bases and J by 12 bases, with 23 bases left in between. This CDR3 reads CASSPGGQVSSGPLHF. CDR3 DNA: TGTGCCAGCAGCCCCGGCGGGCAGGTGAGCTCGGGACCCCTCCACTTT.

The chain has TRBV7-9 and TRBJ2-7; TRBD1 might be the D (6 bases). Per germline, CDR1 SEHNR and CDR2 FQNEAQ (reference sequence). V gave up 5 bases and J gave up 8 bases, with 16 bases separating them. The CDR3 is 13 residues long. The CDR3 DNA follows: TGTGCCAGCAGCCAAGGGACGGGACAAAAGCAGTACTTC. Protein: CASSQGTGQKQYF.

CDR3 region: CASSQVPGNYGYTF. The CDR3 bases are TGCGCCAGCAGCCAGGTACCGGGAAACTATGGCTACACCTTC. The genes are TRBV5-1 and TRBJ1-2, with no clear D. V lost 4 bases and J 2 bases, leaving 12 bases between the germline ends. Germline assignment: CDR1 SGHRS and CDR2 YFSETQ. This CDR3 is 14 amino acids long.

This chain connects TRBV3-1 (or the pseudogene TRBV3-2) to TRBJ2-2, with D unresolved. The V and J ends lost 1 base and 1 base respectively, with 7 bases between them. Per germline, CDR1 LGHDT and CDR2 YNNKEL (reference sequence). CDR3 length equals 15 residues. The DNA for the CDR3 is TGTGCCAGCAGCCAAGTACAGTTGAACACCGGGGAGCTGTTTTTT. Translated, it gives CASSQVQLNTGELFF.

This chain links TRBV5-5 with TRBJ2-3, with D possibly being TRBD1 (5 bases). The CDR3 spans 14 residues. Germline CDR1 and CDR2: SGHKS and YYEKEE (reference sequence). Trimming cost V 2 bases and J 6 bases, with 13 bases left between them. In DNA, the CDR3 is TGTGCCAGCAGCTTTGGGCAGGGCCGGGATACGCAGTATTTT. Its protein product is CASSFGQGRDTQYF.

The chain has TRBV19 and TRBJ1-2; 7 bases are shared with TRBD1. CDR1 LNHDA and CDR2 SQIVND come from the germline V gene (reference sequence). The CDR3 runs to 14 residues. V shed 5 bases and J 2 bases; nucleotides not matched to a gene: 5. In DNA, the CDR3 is TGTGCCAGTAGTTTCCGGGACAGCAACTATGGCTACACCTTC. Translated: CASSFRDSNYGYTF.

The gene calls are TRBV10-3 and TRBJ2-1; TRBD1 agrees at 8 bases. After removal of 0 bases from V and 6 bases from J, the junction contained 7 bases not matched to a gene. Germline CDR1 and CDR2: ENHRY and SYGVKD. The CDR3 is made up of 16 amino acids. In DNA form, the CDR3 reads TGTGCCATCAGTGAGTCGGGACCTACAGGGGGCAATGAGCAGTTCTTC. This encodes CAISESGPTGGNEQFF.

CDR3 residues: CASSEKTSVNPRHNEQFF. CDR3 nucleotides: TGTGCCAGCAGTGAAAAGACTAGCGTAAATCCTAGGCACAATGAGCAGTTCTTC. The chain recombines TRBV6-1 with TRBJ2-1; 8 bases agree with TRBD2. The trim removed 2 bases at V and 5 bases at J, leaving 14 bases unmatched. The length of the CDR3 is 18 residues. From germline, CDR1 is MNHNS and CDR2 SASEGT.

This chain links TRBV30 with TRBJ1-4, with D perhaps TRBD1 (5 bases). The length of the CDR3 is 12 residues. CDR1 and CDR2 from the germline V gene are GTSNPN and SVGIG (reference sequence). V was pared by 1 base and J by 8 bases, with 8 bases between. The CDR3 nucleotides read TGTGCCTGGAGTGGGAGGGGAGAAAAACTGTTTTTT. It yields the protein CAWSGRGEKLFF.

This chain connects TRBV29-1 to TRBJ2-3, with 12 bases fitting TRBD2. Germline CDR1 reads SQVTM; CDR2 reads ANQGSEA. V shed 7 bases, J shed 2 bases, and the junction held 1 base outside the gene matches. The length of the CDR3 is 13 residues. This CDR3 reads CSGTSGVTDTQYF. The CDR3 DNA sequence: TGCAGCGGGACTAGCGGGGTCACAGATACGCAGTATTTT.

J is TRBJ2-5 and V is TRBV6-1, with 7 bases fitting TRBD2. The CDR3 runs 17 residues. Per the germline V gene, CDR1 is MNHNS and CDR2 is SASEGT. Losses at the gene ends were 1 base for V and 4 bases for J; bases not matched to a gene: 12. Here the CDR3 reads CASSEGPAGGWAETQYF. The CDR3 DNA is TGTGCCAGCAGTGAAGGTCCGGCCGGGGGGTGGGCAGAGACCCAGTACTTC.

J is TRBJ1-1 and V is TRBV5-1; D unclear. V shed 2 bases and J shed 2 bases, with 7 bases lying between them. Germline-derived CDR1 and CDR2 are SGHRS and YFSETQ. The CDR3 totals 13 residues. CDR3: CASSFDLNTEAFF. Here the CDR3 DNA reads TGCGCCAGCAGCTTCGACTTAAACACTGAAGCTTTCTTT.

The chain carries TRBV11-3 and TRBJ2-5; tentative D call: TRBD1 (5 bases). The CDR3 covers 15 residues. The germline V gene encodes CDR1 SGHNT and CDR2 YENEEA. V was pared by 4 bases and J by 2 bases, with 14 bases between. This chain's CDR3 is CASSYGDRTQETQYF. The CDR3 nucleotides are TGTGCCAGCAGCTACGGAGACAGAACACAAGAGACCCAGTACTTC.